The entry that follows covers one T cell receptor beta chain sequence. Antigen: not known. This sample was taken from a study of shared clonotypes between healthy human individuals. Findings and limits, study-wide: The study found about 5% of naive CD4 clonotypes shared across four donors. Memory subsets generally showed lower estimated richness than naive subsets.

The CDR3 spans 18 residues. J lost 0 bases, V lost 4 bases, and 9 bases had no gene match. The germline CDR1 and CDR2 sequences are SEHNR and FQNEAQ (reference sequence). For sorted subsets, 150 to 200 ng DNA per replicate equaled 33,000 or so T cell genomes. Original processing methods: As immunoSEQ supplied junction-only sequences (without quality scores), filtering differed. This table comes from immunoSEQ multiplex PCR, and its TCRdb copy is limited to in-frame clones, with some not included. The DNA gave D and trimming, while V, J and clone size come from that table. The repertoire holds hundreds of thousands of clones, with more than 95% as singletons. Terminally differentiated effector memory CD45RA+ cells were excluded by CCR7 positive selection of CD45RO-negative cells.

The chain carries TRBV7-9 and TRBJ2-7; 13 bases are a match to TRBD2. This receptor was taken from a man aged 25-40 years in good health. The sample consisted of naive CD8+ T cells sorted from blood. This CDR3 reads CASSSGLAGEKNSYEQYF. The CDR3, as DNA: TGTGCCAGCAGCTCCGGACTAGCGGGAGAGAAGAACTCCTACGAGCAGTACTTC.